Listed below are T cell receptor beta chains from one sample, sequenced in a study of blood T cell repertoires in COVID-19. Only in-frame clones appear in the TCRdb table, and some are missing; sequencing was by immunoSEQ multiplex PCR. The profile covers approximately 160,000 clones, with 75% to 90% appearing a single time and approximately 10% taken by the ten largest. Sequences were obtained from peripheral blood. These receptors all stem from a human donor in a cohort sampled during active COVID-19. Both conserved end residues are part of each CDR3. A D gene is named only where the DNA matches it firmly. Only part of the rows carry a size: once, few, many, or a class if the clone is expanded.

size,V,J,D,CDR3,DNA
NA,TRBV19,TRBJ2-7,TRBD1,CASRPGQGAYEQYF,TGTGCCAGTAGGCCGGGACAGGGGGCTTACGAGCAGTACTTC
NA,TRBV5-6,TRBJ2-7,NA,CASSLAYEQYF,TGTGCCAGCAGCTTGGCGTACGAGCAGTACTTC
NA,TRBV4-3,TRBJ2-5,NA,CASSQETRQETQYF,TGCGCCAGCAGCCAAGAGACTAGACAAGAGACCCAGTACTTC
NA,TRBV6-4,TRBJ2-1,NA,CASSDPKGRGGATNNEQFF,TGTGCCAGCAGTGACCCCAAAGGTCGCGGCGGCGCGACCAACAATGAGCAGTTCTTC
NA,TRBV5-1,TRBJ1-4,NA,CASSLVAGDGEKLFF,TGCGCCAGCAGCTTGGTGGCAGGTGACGGTGAAAAACTGTTTTTT
once,TRBV5-1,TRBJ2-7,TRBD1,CASSPEETGFYEQYF,TGCGCCAGCAGCCCGGAGGAGACAGGGTTCTACGAGCAGTACTTC
NA,TRBV6-5,TRBJ2-1,NA,CASSYGASSYNEQFF,TGTGCCAGCAGTTACGGGGCTAGCTCCTACAATGAGCAGTTCTTC
NA,TRBV4-3,TRBJ1-3,NA,CASSLTLDSHSGNTIYF,TGCGCCAGCAGCCTCACCCTGGACAGCCACTCTGGAAACACCATATATTTT
few,TRBV7-6,TRBJ2-1,NA,CASSPIQRYNEQFF,TGTGCCAGCAGCCCGATACAGCGGTACAATGAGCAGTTCTTC
NA,TRBV7-3,TRBJ2-7,TRBD1,CASNPPVGTGDNEQYF,TGTGCCAGCAACCCCCCGGTTGGGACAGGGGATAACGAGCAGTACTTC
NA,TRBV19,TRBJ1-5,TRBD1,CASSRTGRNGNQPQHF,TGTGCCAGTAGTCGGACAGGGCGAAATGGCAATCAGCCCCAGCATTTT
once,TRBV7-2,TRBJ2-1,TRBD2,CASRSTSGGEEQFF,TGTGCCAGCAGAAGTACTAGCGGGGGAGAAGAGCAGTTCTTC
NA,TRBV23-1,TRBJ1-4,TRBD1,CASSQQTGGAKYEKLFF,TGCGCCAGCAGTCAACAGACAGGGGGGGCGAAGTATGAAAAACTGTTTTTT
NA,TRBV6-5,TRBJ2-6,NA,CASSQTLPGANVLTF,TGTGCCAGCTCACAAACGCTTCCTGGGGCCAACGTCCTGACTTTC
NA,TRBV6-5,TRBJ2-2,NA,CASIFAGELFF,TGTGCCAGCATTTTCGCCGGGGAGCTGTTTTTT
NA,TRBV30,TRBJ1-2,TRBD1,CAWRRQGYYGYTF,TGTGCCTGGAGAAGACAGGGCTATTACGGCTACACCTTC
NA,TRBV5-1,TRBJ2-2,TRBD2,CASYPTAGGPGELFF,TGCGCCAGCTACCCTACCGCGGGAGGGCCCGGGGAGCTGTTTTTT
NA,TRBV5-6,TRBJ1-1,NA,CASSWAGDTEAFF,TGTGCCAGCAGCTGGGCAGGGGACACTGAAGCTTTCTTT
NA,TRBV9,TRBJ2-3,NA,CASSAVTGGDTQYF,TGTGCCAGCAGCGCTGTCACGGGGGGCGATACGCAGTATTTT
few,TRBV30,TRBJ1-1,NA,CAWADQGFTEAFF,TGTGCCTGGGCGGATCAGGGGTTTACTGAAGCTTTCTTT
NA,TRBV19,TRBJ1-5,NA,CASSRGNSNQPQHF,TGTGCCAGTAGTCGCGGTAATAGCAATCAGCCCCAGCATTTT
NA,TRBV3-1/TRBV3-2,TRBJ2-1,TRBD2,CASSQSGTGEQFF,TGTGCCAGCAGCCAAAGCGGGACGGGTGAGCAGTTCTTC
NA,TRBV7-8,TRBJ2-1,NA,CASSFGTPSYNEQFF,TGTGCCAGCAGTTTCGGGACTCCCTCCTACAATGAGCAGTTCTTC
NA,TRBV2,TRBJ2-7,TRBD2,CASSALGTSGGEQYF,TGTGCCAGCAGCGCCTTGGGGACTAGCGGGGGGGAGCAGTACTTC
few,TRBV28,TRBJ2-7,NA,CASSPQGAHEQYF,TGTGCCAGCAGTCCACAGGGCGCCCACGAGCAGTACTTC
once,TRBV5-1,TRBJ1-2,NA,CASSSLEPGLDGYTF,TGCGCCAGCAGTTCCCTTGAGCCAGGGTTGGATGGCTACACCTTC
NA,TRBV7-6,TRBJ2-1,TRBD2,CASSLKRGGQSYNEQFF,TGTGCCAGCAGCTTAAAGCGGGGGGGCCAATCCTACAATGAGCAGTTCTTC
NA,TRBV9,TRBJ1-1,TRBD1,CASSAWGQPGDTEAFF,TGTGCCAGCAGCGCTTGGGGACAGCCTGGGGACACTGAAGCTTTCTTT
few,TRBV5-6,TRBJ2-1,NA,CASGLPGGQGNEQFF,TGTGCCAGCGGATTACCCGGGGGGCAGGGCAATGAGCAGTTCTTC
NA,TRBV7-2,TRBJ2-7,TRBD2,CASSTLAGPGSYEQYF,TGTGCCAGCAGTACCCTAGCGGGACCTGGCTCCTACGAGCAGTACTTC
NA,TRBV30,TRBJ1-2,TRBD1,CAWSGTGRGYGYTF,TGTGCCTGGAGTGGGACAGGGAGAGGGTATGGCTACACCTTC
NA,TRBV28,TRBJ2-1,TRBD1,CASSLQGQGSAGEQFF,TGTGCCAGCAGTTTACAGGGACAGGGGTCAGCAGGTGAGCAGTTCTTC
NA,TRBV30,TRBJ1-1,NA,CAWKKQGYGEAFF,TGTGCCTGGAAAAAACAGGGATATGGTGAAGCTTTCTTT
NA,TRBV27,TRBJ2-3,NA,CASGPGISTDTQYF,TGTGCCAGCGGCCCGGGGATAAGCACAGATACGCAGTATTTT
NA,TRBV7-9,TRBJ2-3,TRBD1,CASTPTGQGTDTQYF,TGTGCCAGCACCCCCACGGGACAGGGAACAGATACGCAGTATTTT
many,TRBV19,TRBJ2-7,NA,CASSIVPRDSYEQYF,TGTGCCAGTAGTATAGTTCCCAGGGACTCCTACGAGCAGTACTTC
NA,TRBV27,TRBJ1-1,NA,CASSLRESTEAFF,TGTGCCAGCAGTCTCCGAGAGAGCACTGAAGCTTTCTTT
NA,TRBV29-1,TRBJ1-1,NA,CSVESREASAFF,TGCAGCGTTGAATCTCGCGAGGCCTCAGCTTTCTTT
NA,TRBV19,TRBJ1-2,NA,CASQPTGVEDYGYTF,TGTGCCAGTCAGCCTACAGGTGTTGAGGACTATGGCTACACCTTC
NA,TRBV10-3,TRBJ2-1,NA,CAISGTENRNEQFF,TGTGCCATCAGTGGGACAGAGAACCGCAATGAGCAGTTCTTC
NA,TRBV5-5,TRBJ2-2,NA,CASSYTPPRGMAGELFF,TGTGCCAGCAGCTATACCCCGCCTCGGGGGATGGCCGGGGAGCTGTTTTTT
NA,TRBV12-5,TRBJ2-5,NA,CASGLGAYQETQYF,TGTGCTAGTGGCCTGGGGGCCTACCAAGAGACCCAGTACTTC
NA,TRBV2,TRBJ1-2,NA,CASSEASRGYTF,TGTGCCAGCAGTGAAGCGTCCCGGGGCTACACCTTC
NA,TRBV2,TRBJ1-5,TRBD1,CASGEASRGRGHQPQHF,TGTGCCAGCGGGGAGGCCTCCAGGGGGCGCGGACATCAGCCCCAGCATTTT
NA,TRBV30,TRBJ1-4,NA,CAWSQGSTNEKLFF,TGTGCCTGGAGTCAGGGGTCAACTAATGAAAAACTGTTTTTT
NA,TRBV5-1,TRBJ1-1,NA,CASRITLQGGTEAFF,TGCGCCAGCAGAATAACCCTACAGGGTGGCACTGAAGCTTTCTTT
once,TRBV5-6,TRBJ2-3,NA,CASSLVQAGTDTQYF,TGTGCCAGCAGCTTGGTCCAGGCTGGCACAGATACGCAGTATTTT
NA,TRBV29-1,TRBJ2-7,NA,CSVVADYEQYF,TGCAGCGTTGTGGCAGACTACGAGCAGTACTTC
NA,TRBV7-9,TRBJ2-5,TRBD2,CASSPGLAELQETQYF,TGTGCCAGCAGCCCGGGACTAGCGGAACTACAAGAGACCCAGTACTTC
once,TRBV6-2/TRBV6-3,TRBJ2-7,NA,CASSYSLGLHEQYF,TGTGCCAGCAGTTACAGTCTAGGATTGCACGAGCAGTACTTC
NA,TRBV19,TRBJ2-5,TRBD2,CASSRTSARQETQYF,TGTGCCAGTTCGCGGACTAGCGCGCGACAAGAGACCCAGTACTTC
NA,TRBV28,TRBJ1-5,TRBD1,CAATGVNQPQHF,TGTGCCGCGACAGGGGTCAATCAGCCCCAGCATTTT
NA,TRBV3-1/TRBV3-2,TRBJ1-5,NA,CASSQDRDQPQHF,TGTGCCAGCAGCCAAGATCGCGATCAGCCCCAGCATTTT
few,TRBV6-1,TRBJ1-3,TRBD1,CASSEAGTGAGNTIYF,TGTGCCAGCAGTGAAGCGGGGACAGGGGCTGGAAACACCATATATTTT
NA,TRBV5-5,TRBJ1-4,NA,CASSLSQGLDEKLFF,TGTGCCAGCAGCTTGTCCCAGGGATTGGATGAAAAACTGTTTTTT